This T cell receptor (beta chain) is drawn from a study of spatial heterogeneity in lung cancer. Looking at the study overall: Untreated early-stage non-small cell lung cancer patients, over 55 in total, were the donors. Where present, follow-up PBMC were sequenced a median of about 2 years after resection.

TCRdb fed the 5' RACE reads into MiXCR, producing one record per CDR3 protein. The data hold about 36,000 distinct CDR3 sequences, with 6.5% to 9.5% observed a single time. General study results and limits: Among blood samples, ubiquitous expanded tumor TCRs appeared more at resection than at follow-up.

V was cut by 1 base and J by 4 bases, with 5 bases left in between. The CDR3 is 13 amino acids. Germline CDR1 is SEHNR and CDR2 is FQNEAQ (reference sequence). Remarks on this clonotype: The antigen remains undetermined.

The time point is: blood at routine non-recurrence follow-up after resection. Whole RNA, which was extracted from tumor, nontumor lung tissue or frozen PBMC, was sequenced without any cell sorting. Sequencing used PBMCs, obtained at follow-up. The sequence came from a male donor with early-stage non-small cell lung cancer. The rearrangement joins TRBV7-9 to TRBJ1-3, with D unresolved. CDR3 coding DNA: TGTGCCAGCAGCTTAGGTGACGGAAACACCATATATTTT. It is translated as CASSLGDGNTIYF.